This T cell receptor beta chain is from a study of T-cell reconstitution after alpha-beta-depleted transplantation in children. This clonotype was seen at least ten times. As yet, its antigen is unknown. Germline V gene lookup returns CDR1 SGHKS and CDR2 YYEKEE (reference sequence). The V gene end was trimmed by 4 bases and the J gene end by 4 bases; junction bases not matched to a gene: 5. CDR3 length equals 15 residues. General study results and limits: At the one-year point after transplant, T-cell counts and TCRbeta diversity were found to come mostly from T cells that had been newly produced. Surviving thymic progenitors and recipient T cells were the source of high TCRbeta diversity at day 60 in some patients. Several hundred expanded graft clones reportedly supplied alpha-beta T cells about two months after transplant.

Library preparation (for TCRbeta) was performed with unique molecular identifiers. TCRdb reprocessed the PCR reads with MiXCR, giving one entry per CDR3 protein. The table records approximately 150,000 distinct CDR3 sequences, roughly 8.8% of them present only once. This sequence was found in a female patient between 2 and 15 years old who had a stem cell transplant for congenital amegakaryocytic thrombocytopenia, so the T cells may come from the graft donor. Sequenced material: PBMCs, mostly from graft donor cells, taken 180 days after TCRalphabeta/CD19-depleted stem cell transplant. V gene TRBV5-5 combines with J gene TRBJ1-4; 9 nucleotides agree with TRBD1. This CDR3 is CASSRQGGVNEKLFF. In DNA form, the CDR3 reads TGTGCCAGCAGCCGACAGGGGGGGGTTAATGAAAAACTGTTTTTT.